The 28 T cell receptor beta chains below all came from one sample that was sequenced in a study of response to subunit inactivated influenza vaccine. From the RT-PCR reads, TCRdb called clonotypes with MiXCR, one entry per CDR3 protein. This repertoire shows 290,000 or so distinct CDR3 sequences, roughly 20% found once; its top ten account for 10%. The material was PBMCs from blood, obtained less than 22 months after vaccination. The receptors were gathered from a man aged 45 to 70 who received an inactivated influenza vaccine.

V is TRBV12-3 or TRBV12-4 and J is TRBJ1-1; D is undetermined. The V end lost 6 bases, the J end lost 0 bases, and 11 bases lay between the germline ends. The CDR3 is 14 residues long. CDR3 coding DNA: TGTGCCAGCAGAGTTGACGGCATGAACACTGAAGCTTTCTTT. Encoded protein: CASRVDGMNTEAFF.

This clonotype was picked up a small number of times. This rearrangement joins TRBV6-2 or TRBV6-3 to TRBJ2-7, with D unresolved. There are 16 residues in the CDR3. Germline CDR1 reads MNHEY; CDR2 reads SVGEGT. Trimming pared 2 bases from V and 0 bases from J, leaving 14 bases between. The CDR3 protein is CASSYRADRSSYEQYF. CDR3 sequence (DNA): TGTGCCAGCAGTTACCGTGCGGATCGGAGCTCCTACGAGCAGTACTTC.

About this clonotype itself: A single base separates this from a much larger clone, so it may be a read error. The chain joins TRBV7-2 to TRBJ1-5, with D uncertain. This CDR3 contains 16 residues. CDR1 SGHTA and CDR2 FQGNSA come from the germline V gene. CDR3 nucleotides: TGTGCCAGCAGCTTAGGCTCCGGATTTAGCAATCAGGCCCAGCATTTT. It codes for CASSLGSGFSNQAQHF.

Written as DNA, the CDR3 is TGTGCCAGCAGTTTAGTACAGGATCTATATGGCTACACCTTC. It codes for CASSLVQDLYGYTF. The V and J genes are TRBV28 and TRBJ1-2, with a tentative D call TRBD1 (5 bases). Trimming removed 2 bases at V and 5 bases at J, with 12 bases between. The V gene's germline CDR1 is MDHEN and CDR2 SYDVKM. The CDR3 has 14 amino acids.

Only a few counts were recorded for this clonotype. Written as DNA, the CDR3 is TGTGCCAGTAGTATAGAGATGAACACTGAAGCTTTCTTT. Protein: CASSIEMNTEAFF. The V call is TRBV19, the J call TRBJ1-1; the D is unclear. The CDR3 covers 13 residues. V shed 0 bases and J shed 0 bases, with 2 bases lying between them. The V gene's germline CDR1 is LNHDA and CDR2 SQIVND (reference sequence).

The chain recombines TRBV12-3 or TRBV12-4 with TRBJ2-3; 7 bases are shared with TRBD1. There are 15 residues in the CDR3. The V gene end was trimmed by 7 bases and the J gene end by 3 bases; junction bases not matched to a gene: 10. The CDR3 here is CASNPQGLVTDTQYF. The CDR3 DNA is TGTGCCAGCAATCCACAGGGGTTAGTAACAGATACGCAGTATTTT.

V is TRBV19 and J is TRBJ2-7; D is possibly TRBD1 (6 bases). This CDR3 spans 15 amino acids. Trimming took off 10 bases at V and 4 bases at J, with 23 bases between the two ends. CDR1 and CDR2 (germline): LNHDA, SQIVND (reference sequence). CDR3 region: CATRPGVGIFYEQYF. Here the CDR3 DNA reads TGTGCCACCCGCCCAGGGGTGGGAATTTTTTACGAGCAGTACTTC.

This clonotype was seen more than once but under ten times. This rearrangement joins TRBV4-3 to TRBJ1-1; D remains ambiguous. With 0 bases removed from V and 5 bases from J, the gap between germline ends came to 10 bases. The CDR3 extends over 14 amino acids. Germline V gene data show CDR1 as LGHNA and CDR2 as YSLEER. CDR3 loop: CASSQDLGITEAFF. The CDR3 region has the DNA TGCGCCAGCAGCCAAGATTTGGGGATAACTGAAGCTTTCTTT.

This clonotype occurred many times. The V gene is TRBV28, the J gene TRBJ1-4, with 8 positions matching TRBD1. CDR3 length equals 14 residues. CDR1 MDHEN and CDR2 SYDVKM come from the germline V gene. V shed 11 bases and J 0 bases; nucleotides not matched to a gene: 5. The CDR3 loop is CAVKQGATNEKLFF. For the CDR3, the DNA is TGTGCCGTGAAACAGGGGGCAACTAATGAAAAACTGTTTTTT.

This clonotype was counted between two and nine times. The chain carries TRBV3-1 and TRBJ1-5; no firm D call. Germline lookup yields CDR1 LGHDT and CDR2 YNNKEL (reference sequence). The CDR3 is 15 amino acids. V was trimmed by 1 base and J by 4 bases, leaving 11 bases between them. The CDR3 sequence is CASSQGRSVNQPQHF. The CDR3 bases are TGTGCCAGCAGCCAAGGTCGGTCAGTAAATCAGCCCCAGCATTTT.

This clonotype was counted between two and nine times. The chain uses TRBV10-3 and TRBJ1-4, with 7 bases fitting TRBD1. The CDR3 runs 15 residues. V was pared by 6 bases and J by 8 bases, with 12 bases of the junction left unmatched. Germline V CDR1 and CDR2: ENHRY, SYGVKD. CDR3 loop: CAISDSTGIGEKLFF. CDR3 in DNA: TGTGCCATCAGCGATTCGACAGGGATCGGAGAAAAACTGTTTTTT.

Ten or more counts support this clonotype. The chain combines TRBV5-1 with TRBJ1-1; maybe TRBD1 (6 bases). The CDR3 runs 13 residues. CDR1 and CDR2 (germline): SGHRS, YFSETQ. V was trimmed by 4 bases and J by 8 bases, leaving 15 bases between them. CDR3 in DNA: TGCGCCAGCAGCCCAAGTGCCGGGACAGAAGCTTTCTTT. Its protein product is CASSPSAGTEAFF.

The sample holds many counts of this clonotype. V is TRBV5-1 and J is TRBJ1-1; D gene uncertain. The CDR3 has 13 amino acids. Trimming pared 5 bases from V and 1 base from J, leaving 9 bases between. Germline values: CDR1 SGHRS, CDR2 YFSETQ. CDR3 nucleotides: TGCGCCAGCAGACGGGCGGAGAACACTGAAGCTTTCTTT. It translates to CASRRAENTEAFF. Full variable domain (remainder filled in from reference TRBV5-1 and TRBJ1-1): KAGVTQTPRYLIKTRGQQVTLSCSPISGHRSVSWYQQTPGQGLQFLFEYFSETQRNKGNFPGRFSGRQFSNSRSEMNVSTLELGDSALYLCASRRAENTEAFFGQGTRLTVV.

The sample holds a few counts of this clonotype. The CDR3 DNA reads as TGTGCCAGCAGCTTAGCGTCGGGTCAGTATAGACACGAGCAGTACTTC. This gives the protein CASSLASGQYRHEQYF. The rearrangement links TRBV7-6 to TRBJ2-7; no clear D. The CDR3 spans 16 residues. CDR1 is SGHVS, CDR2 FNYEAQ, per germline. Between the trimmed V and J ends, which lost 0 bases and 5 bases, there was a span of 17 bases. The full variable domain, completed using reference TRBV7-6 and TRBJ2-7, is GAGVSQSPRYKVTKRGQDVALRCDPISGHVSLYWYRQALGQGPEFLTYFNYEAQQDKSGLPNDRFSAERPEGSISTLTIQRTEQRDSAMYRCASSLASGQYRHEQYFGPGTRLTVT.

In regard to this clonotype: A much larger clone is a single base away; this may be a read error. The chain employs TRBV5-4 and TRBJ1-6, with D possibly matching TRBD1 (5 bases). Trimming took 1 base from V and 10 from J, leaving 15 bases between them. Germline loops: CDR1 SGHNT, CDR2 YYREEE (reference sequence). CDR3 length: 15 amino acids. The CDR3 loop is CASSLSPQGNSPLHF. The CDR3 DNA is TGTGCCAGCAGCTTGTCCCCGCAGGGTAACTCACCCCTCCACTTT. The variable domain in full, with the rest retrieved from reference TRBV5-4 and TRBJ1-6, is ETGVTQSPTHLIKTRGQQVTLRCSSQSGHNTVSWYQQALGQGPQFIFQYYREEENGRGNFPPRFSGLQFPNYSSELNVNALELDDSALYLCASSLSPQGNSPLHFGNGTRLTVT.

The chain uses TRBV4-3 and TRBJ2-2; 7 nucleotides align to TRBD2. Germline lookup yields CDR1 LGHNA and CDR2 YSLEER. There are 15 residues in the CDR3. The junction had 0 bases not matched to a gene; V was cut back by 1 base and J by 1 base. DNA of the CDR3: TGCGCCAGCAGCCAAGCTAGCGGGAACACCGGGGAGCTGTTTTTT. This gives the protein CASSQASGNTGELFF.

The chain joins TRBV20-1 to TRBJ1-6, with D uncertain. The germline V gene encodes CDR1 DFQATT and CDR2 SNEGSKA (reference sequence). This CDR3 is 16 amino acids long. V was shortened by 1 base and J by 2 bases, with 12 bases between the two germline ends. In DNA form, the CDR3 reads TGCAGTGCTAGAGGGACGCGGTGGACCTATAATTCACCCCTCCACTTT. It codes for CSARGTRWTYNSPLHF.

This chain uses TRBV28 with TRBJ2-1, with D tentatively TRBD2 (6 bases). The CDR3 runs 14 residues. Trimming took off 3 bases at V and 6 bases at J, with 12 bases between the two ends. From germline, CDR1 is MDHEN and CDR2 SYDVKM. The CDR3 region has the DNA TGTGCCAGCAGTTTGGGAGGCCCAGGCAATGAGCAGTTCTTC. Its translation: CASSLGGPGNEQFF. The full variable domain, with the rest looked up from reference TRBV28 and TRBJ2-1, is DVKVTQSSRYLVKRTGEKVFLECVQDMDHENMFWYRQDPGLGLRLIYFSYDVKMKEKGDIPEGYSVSREKKERFSLILESASTNQTSMYLCASSLGGPGNEQFFGPGTRLTVL.

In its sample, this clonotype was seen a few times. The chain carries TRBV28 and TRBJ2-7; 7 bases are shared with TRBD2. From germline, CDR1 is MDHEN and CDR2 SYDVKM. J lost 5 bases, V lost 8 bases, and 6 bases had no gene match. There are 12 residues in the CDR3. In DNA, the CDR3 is TGTGCCAGCGGACTAGACAAAGACGAGCAGTACTTC. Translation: CASGLDKDEQYF.

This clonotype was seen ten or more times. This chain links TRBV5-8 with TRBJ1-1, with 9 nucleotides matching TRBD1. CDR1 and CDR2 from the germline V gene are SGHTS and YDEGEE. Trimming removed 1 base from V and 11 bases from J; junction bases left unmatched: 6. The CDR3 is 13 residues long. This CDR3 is CASSLNRGLRAFF. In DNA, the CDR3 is TGTGCCAGCAGCTTGAACAGGGGGCTTCGTGCTTTCTTT. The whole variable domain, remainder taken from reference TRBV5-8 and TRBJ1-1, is EAGVTQSPTHLIKTRGQQATLRCSPISGHTSVYWYQQALGLGLQFLLWYDEGEERNRGNFPPRFSGRQFPNYSSELNVNALELEDSALYLCASSLNRGLRAFFGQGTRLTVV.

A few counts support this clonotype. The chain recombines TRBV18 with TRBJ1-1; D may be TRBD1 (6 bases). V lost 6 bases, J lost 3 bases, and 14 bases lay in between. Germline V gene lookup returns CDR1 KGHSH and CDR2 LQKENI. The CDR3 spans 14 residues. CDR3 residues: CASSMGGADTEAFF. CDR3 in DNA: TGTGCCAGCTCTATGGGGGGGGCGGACACTGAAGCTTTCTTT.

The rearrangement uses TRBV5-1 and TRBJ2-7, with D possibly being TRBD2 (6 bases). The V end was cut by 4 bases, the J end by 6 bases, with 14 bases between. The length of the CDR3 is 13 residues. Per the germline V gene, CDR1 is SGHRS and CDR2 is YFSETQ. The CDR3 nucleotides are TGCGCCAGCAGCCCGACTAGTTCTACCGAGCAGTACTTC. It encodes CASSPTSSTEQYF.

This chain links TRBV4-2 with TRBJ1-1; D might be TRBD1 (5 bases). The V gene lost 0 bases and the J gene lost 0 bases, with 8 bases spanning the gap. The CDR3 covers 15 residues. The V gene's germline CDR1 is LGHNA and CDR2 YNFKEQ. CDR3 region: CASSQDGAMNTEAFF. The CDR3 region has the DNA TGTGCCAGCAGCCAAGACGGGGCAATGAACACTGAAGCTTTCTTT.

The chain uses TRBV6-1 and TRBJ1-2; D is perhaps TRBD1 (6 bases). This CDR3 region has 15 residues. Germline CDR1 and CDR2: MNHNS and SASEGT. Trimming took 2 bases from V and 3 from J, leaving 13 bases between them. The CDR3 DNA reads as TGTGCCAGCAGTGAAACTCTAGGGGGATACTATGGCTACACCTTC. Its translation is CASSETLGGYYGYTF.

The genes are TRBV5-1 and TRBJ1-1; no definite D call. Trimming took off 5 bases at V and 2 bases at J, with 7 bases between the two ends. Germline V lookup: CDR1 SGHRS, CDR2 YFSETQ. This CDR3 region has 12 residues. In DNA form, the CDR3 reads TGCGCCAGCAGTGGCACAAACACTGAAGCTTTCTTT. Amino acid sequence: CASSGTNTEAFF.

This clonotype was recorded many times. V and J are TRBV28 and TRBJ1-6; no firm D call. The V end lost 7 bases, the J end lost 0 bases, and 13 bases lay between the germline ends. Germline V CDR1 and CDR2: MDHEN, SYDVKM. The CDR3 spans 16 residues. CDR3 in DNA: TGTGCCAGCACCCCGAGTCTCAGCTCCTATAATTCACCCCTCCACTTT. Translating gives CASTPSLSSYNSPLHF.

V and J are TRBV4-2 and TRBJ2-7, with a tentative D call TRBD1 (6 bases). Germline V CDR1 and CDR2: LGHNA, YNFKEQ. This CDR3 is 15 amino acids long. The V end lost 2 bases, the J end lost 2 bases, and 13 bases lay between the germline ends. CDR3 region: CASSQLRQATYEQYF. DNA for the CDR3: TGTGCCAGCAGCCAACTAAGACAGGCAACCTACGAGCAGTACTTC.

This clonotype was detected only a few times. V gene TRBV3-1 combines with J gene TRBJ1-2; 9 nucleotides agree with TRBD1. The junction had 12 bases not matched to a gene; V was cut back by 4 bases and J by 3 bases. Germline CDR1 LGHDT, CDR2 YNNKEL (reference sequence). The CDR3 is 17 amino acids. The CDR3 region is CASSPGQGWIQYYGYTF. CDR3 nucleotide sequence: TGTGCCAGCAGCCCCGGACAGGGGTGGATTCAGTACTATGGCTACACCTTC.